This T cell receptor (beta chain) was documented in a study of blood T cells in healthy people across ages. Using a J-beta primer mix together with a sample-barcoded 5' primer, a second PCR was run for 7 to 11 cycles. TCRdb recomputed calls from the 5' RACE reads with MiXCR, one row per CDR3 protein. The table has about a million distinct CDR3 sequences, about two fifths seen once. This CDR3 comprises 16 residues. Germline loops: CDR1 MGHRA, CDR2 YSYEKL. The V gene lost 0 bases and the J gene lost 7 bases, with 15 bases spanning the gap. Sequencing was performed on blood. V usage is TRBV4-1 and J usage is TRBJ1-4; the D is unclear. The TCR comes from a man aged 18 to 30 in good health. The CDR3 is CASSQDSAAWGEKLFF. The CDR3 DNA reads as TGCGCCAGCAGCCAAGATTCGGCGGCCTGGGGTGAAAAACTGTTTTTT.